This T cell receptor beta chain was recovered during a study of early T cells in non-severe SARS-CoV-2 infection. This CDR3 is built from 18 residues. Germline assignment: CDR1 MDHEN and CDR2 SYDVKM. V lost 6 bases to trimming and J lost 5 bases, with 27 bases between them. Individually, cDNA molecules had unique molecular identifiers attached to them. MiXCR was run by TCRdb on the 5' RACE reads, yielding one entry per CDR3 protein. In the table there are approximately 70,000 distinct CDR3 sequences, around 13% of which are singletons. Sequences were obtained from whole blood. The J gene is TRBJ2-3, the V gene TRBV28, with D perhaps matching TRBD1 or TRBD2 (5 bases each). The sequence came from an adult who was a healthcare worker with PCR-confirmed SARS-CoV-2 infection or an uninfected control (not recorded which). CDR3 nucleotides: TGTGCCAGCAGAGCCGCGGACCGATTAGCTGGGGCGGGAGATACGCAGTATTTT. Its translation: CASRAADRLAGAGDTQYF.